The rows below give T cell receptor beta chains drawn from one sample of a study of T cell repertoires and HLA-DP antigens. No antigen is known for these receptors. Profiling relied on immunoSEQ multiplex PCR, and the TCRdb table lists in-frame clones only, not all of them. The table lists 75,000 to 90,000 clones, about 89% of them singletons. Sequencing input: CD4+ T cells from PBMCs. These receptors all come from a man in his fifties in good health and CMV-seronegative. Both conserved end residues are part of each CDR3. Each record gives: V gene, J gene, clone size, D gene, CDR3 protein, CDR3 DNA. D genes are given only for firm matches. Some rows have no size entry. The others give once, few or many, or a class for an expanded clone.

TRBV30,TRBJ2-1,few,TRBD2,CAWRLRGGTVEQFF,TGTGCCTGGAGGCTGAGGGGAGGGACGGTTGAGCAGTTCTTC
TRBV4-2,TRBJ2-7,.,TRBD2,CASSQNLPGGTYEQYF,TGTGCCAGCAGCCAAAATTTACCGGGGGGTACCTACGAGCAGTACTTC
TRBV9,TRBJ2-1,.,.,CASSKPREYNEQFF,TGTGCCAGCAGTAAACCTAGGGAGTACAATGAGCAGTTCTTC
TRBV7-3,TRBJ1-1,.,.,CASSLILQGEAFF,TGTGCCAGCAGCTTAATTTTACAGGGTGAAGCTTTCTTT
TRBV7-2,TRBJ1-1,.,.,CASSLVGSTEAFF,TGTGCCAGCAGCTTAGTTGGCAGCACTGAAGCTTTCTTT
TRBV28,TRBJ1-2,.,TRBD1,CASSLDLTGAGYTF,TGTGCCAGCAGTTTAGACCTCACAGGGGCGGGCTACACCTTC
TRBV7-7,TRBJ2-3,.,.,CASSSTRATHPYF,TGTGCTAGCAGCTCGACTCGGGCAACCCATCCGTATTTT
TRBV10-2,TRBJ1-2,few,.,CATRDNANYGYTF,TGCGCCACCCGGGACAACGCTAACTATGGCTACACCTTC
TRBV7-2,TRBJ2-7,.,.,CASSLARGPSGSTYIYEQYF,TGTGCCAGCAGCTTAGCGCGCGGACCCTCAGGATCCACATATATCTACGAGCAGTACTTC
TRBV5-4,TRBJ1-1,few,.,CASTTYSGAGTEAFF,TGTGCCAGCACCACATACTCTGGTGCTGGCACTGAAGCTTTCTTT
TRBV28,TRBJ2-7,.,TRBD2,CASSSPAGGYYEQYF,TGTGCCAGCAGTTCCCCAGCGGGGGGGTACTACGAGCAGTACTTC
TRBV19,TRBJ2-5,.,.,CASPPGAQETQYF,TGTGCCAGCCCCCCGGGAGCCCAAGAGACCCAGTACTTC
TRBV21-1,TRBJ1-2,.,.,CASSKEEQGRGGYTF,TGTGCCAGCAGCAAAGAGGAACAGGGGCGAGGTGGCTACACCTTC
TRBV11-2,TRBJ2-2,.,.,CASSFVVTGELFF,TGTGCCAGCAGCTTTGTGGTAACCGGGGAGCTGTTTTTT
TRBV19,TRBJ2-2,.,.,CATRESRGTGELFF,TGTGCCACTAGGGAGTCAAGGGGCACCGGGGAGCTGTTTTTT
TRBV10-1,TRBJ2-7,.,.,CASSESPGLGEQYF,TGCGCCAGCAGTGAGTCGCCTGGTCTAGGGGAGCAGTACTTC
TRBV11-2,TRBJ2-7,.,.,CASSPRGALSYEQYF,TGTGCCAGCAGCCCACGCGGGGCCCTTTCGTACGAGCAGTACTTC
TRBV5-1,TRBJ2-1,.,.,CASSLLAGSSYNEQFF,TGCGCCAGCAGCTTGCTAGCCGGGAGCTCCTACAATGAGCAGTTCTTC
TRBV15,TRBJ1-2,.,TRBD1,CATSRGGTAGYTF,TGTGCCACCAGCAGGGGAGGGACAGCCGGCTACACCTTC
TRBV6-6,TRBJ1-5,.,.,CASSPERRPQHF,TGTGCCAGCAGCCCTGAGAGACGGCCCCAGCATTTT
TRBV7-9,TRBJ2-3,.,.,CASRATDTQYF,TGTGCCAGCAGGGCTACAGATACGCAGTATTTT
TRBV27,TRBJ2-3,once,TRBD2,CASRYLAGGTDTQYF,TGTGCCAGCAGATATCTAGCGGGGGGCACAGATACGCAGTATTTT
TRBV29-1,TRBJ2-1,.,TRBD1,CSAERTGGFEQFF,TGCAGCGCCGAGAGGACAGGGGGCTTTGAGCAGTTCTTC
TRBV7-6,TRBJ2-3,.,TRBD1,CASSSGQGTDTQYF,TGTGCCAGCAGCTCCGGACAGGGCACAGATACGCAGTATTTT
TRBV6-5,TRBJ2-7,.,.,CASSKTRDPRWEQYF,TGTGCCAGCAGTAAAACGCGGGACCCCCGTTGGGAGCAGTACTTC
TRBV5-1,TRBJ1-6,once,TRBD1,CASSPWSQAGQGISYSPLHF,TGCGCCAGCAGCCCTTGGTCCCAGGCGGGACAGGGTATTTCGTATTCACCCCTCCACTTT
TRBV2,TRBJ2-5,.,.,CASRFSMTAETQYF,TGTGCCAGCCGTTTTAGTATGACAGCGGAGACCCAGTACTTC
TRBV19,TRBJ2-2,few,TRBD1,CASSIGQGAGELFF,TGTGCCAGTAGTATAGGACAGGGGGCCGGGGAGCTGTTTTTT
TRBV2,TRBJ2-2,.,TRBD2,CASRALAGANTGELFF,TGTGCCAGCAGAGCACTAGCGGGAGCTAACACCGGGGAGCTGTTTTTT
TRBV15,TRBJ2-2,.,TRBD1,CATGRDRNTGELFF,TGTGCCACCGGAAGGGACAGAAACACCGGGGAGCTGTTTTTT
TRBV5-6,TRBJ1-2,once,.,CASSLRSTGNYGYTF,TGTGCCAGCAGCCTGAGATCGACAGGCAACTATGGCTACACCTTC
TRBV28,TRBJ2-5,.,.,CASSLGGQETQYF,TGTGCCAGCAGCCTAGGGGGCCAAGAGACCCAGTACTTC
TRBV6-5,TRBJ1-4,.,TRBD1,CASSYDRGLEKLFF,TGTGCCAGCAGTTATGACAGGGGGCTTGAAAAACTGTTTTTT
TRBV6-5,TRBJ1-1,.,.,CASSYGGGHMNTEAFF,TGTGCCAGCAGTTACGGGGGGGGACACATGAACACTGAAGCTTTCTTT
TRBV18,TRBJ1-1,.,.,CASSPETRNTEAFF,TGTGCCAGCTCACCAGAGACACGGAACACTGAAGCTTTCTTT
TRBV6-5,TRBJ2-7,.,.,CASSYKGTGEQYF,TGTGCCAGCAGTTACAAGGGTACTGGCGAGCAGTACTTC
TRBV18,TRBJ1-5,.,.,CASSPSRDRKNQPQHF,TGTGCCAGCTCACCGTCCAGGGATAGGAAAAATCAGCCCCAGCATTTT
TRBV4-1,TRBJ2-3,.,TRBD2,CASSQGGGAGTDTQYF,TGCGCCAGCAGCCAGGGCGGGGGGGCCGGGACAGATACGCAGTATTTT
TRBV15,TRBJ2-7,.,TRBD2,CATSRGSGRAVNEQYF,TGTGCCACCAGCAGAGGAAGCGGGAGGGCCGTTAACGAGCAGTACTTC
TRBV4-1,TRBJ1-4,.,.,CASSQVQVNEKLFF,TGCGCCAGCAGCCAAGTCCAGGTTAATGAAAAACTGTTTTTT
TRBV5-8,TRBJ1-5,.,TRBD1,CASSLADREDQPQHF,TGTGCCAGCAGCTTGGCGGACAGGGAGGATCAGCCCCAGCATTTT
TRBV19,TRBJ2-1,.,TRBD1,CASSMGRGDRGLNEQFF,TGTGCCAGTAGTATGGGTCGCGGGGACAGGGGACTCAATGAGCAGTTCTTC
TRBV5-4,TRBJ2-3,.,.,CASSLDPDTQYF,TGTGCCAGCAGCTTGGACCCAGATACGCAGTATTTT
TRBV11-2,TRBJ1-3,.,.,CASSLRSRTSGNTIYF,TGTGCCAGCAGCTTAAGGTCCCGTACCTCTGGAAACACCATATATTTT
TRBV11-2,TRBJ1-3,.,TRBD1,CASSAQGAEYSGNTIYF,TGTGCCAGCAGCGCCCAGGGGGCGGAATACTCTGGAAACACCATATATTTT
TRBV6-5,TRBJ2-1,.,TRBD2,CASSPAGVSYNEQFF,TGTGCCAGCAGTCCGGCGGGGGTCTCCTACAATGAGCAGTTCTTC
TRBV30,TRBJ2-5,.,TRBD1,CAWSHRGQTQYF,TGTGCCTGGAGTCACAGGGGGCAGACCCAGTACTTC
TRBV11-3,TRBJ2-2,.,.,CASSLGRAGELFF,TGTGCCAGCAGCTTAGGCAGGGCCGGGGAGCTGTTTTTT
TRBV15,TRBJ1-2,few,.,CATSRGDGNYGYTF,TGTGCCACCAGCAGAGGGGACGGTAACTATGGCTACACCTTC
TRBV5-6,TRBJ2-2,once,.,CASSLVTGSRNTGELFF,TGTGCCAGCAGCTTGGTCACAGGGTCGCGGAACACCGGGGAGCTGTTTTTT
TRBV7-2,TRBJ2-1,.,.,CASSLETRDNEQFF,TGTGCCAGCAGCTTAGAAACTAGGGACAATGAGCAGTTCTTC
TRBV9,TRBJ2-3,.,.,CASSSKISAGTDTQYF,TGTGCCAGCAGCTCGAAGATTAGCGCCGGCACAGATACGCAGTATTTT
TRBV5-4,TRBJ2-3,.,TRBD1,CASSSGGTGATDTQYF,TGTGCCAGCAGCTCGGGCGGGACAGGGGCTACAGATACGCAGTATTTT
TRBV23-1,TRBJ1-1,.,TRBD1,CAPTRDRRRGTTEAFF,TGCGCCCCAACCCGGGACAGACGCCGAGGGACCACTGAAGCTTTCTTT
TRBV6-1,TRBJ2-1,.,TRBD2,CASSVSGGLSYNEQFF,TGTGCCAGCAGTGTTAGCGGGGGCCTCTCCTACAATGAGCAGTTCTTC
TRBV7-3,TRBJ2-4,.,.,CASSLTADLAKNIQYF,TGTGCCAGCAGCTTAACTGCGGACTTAGCCAAAAACATTCAGTACTTC
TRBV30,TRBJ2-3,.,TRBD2,CAWRGMGAGTTDTQYF,TGTGCCTGGAGGGGCATGGGAGCGGGGACCACAGATACGCAGTATTTT
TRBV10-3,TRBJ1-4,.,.,CAISRDLEKLFF,TGTGCCATCTCCAGGGACCTGGAAAAACTGTTTTTT